This paragraph reports one T cell receptor beta chain. Looked up from germline, CDR1 is LNHNV and CDR2 is YYDKDF (reference sequence). V lost 4 bases, J lost 3 bases, and 19 bases lay in between. The CDR3 loop spans 17 amino acids. Original processing methods: Amplifying reference gene primers gave estimates of nucleated cell counts. Libraries were prepared by immunoSEQ multiplex PCR; TCRdb keeps only in-frame clonotypes and omits some of them. That table gives V, J and clone size, and the DNA gave D and trimming. The table lists fewer than 80,000 clones, around nine tenths of them singletons. This specimen comes from a study of blood T cell repertoires in COVID-19. Study-wide background: Acute and convalescent COVID-19 samples came from the United States, Italy and Spain. The cDNA or gDNA used as material had been derived from T cells, B-cell-depleted T cells, or PBMCs.

V is TRBV15 and J is TRBJ2-1; D may be TRBD2 (6 bases). The specimen sequenced was peripheral blood. This sequence was found in a man in his sixties or seventies with acute or convalescent COVID-19. This CDR3 reads CATSTGGASGFYNEQFF. The CDR3 DNA reads as TGTGCCACCAGCACCGGCGGGGCGAGCGGGTTCTACAATGAGCAGTTCTTC. Full variable domain (rest looked up from reference TRBV15 and TRBJ2-1): DAMVIQNPRYQVTQFGKPVTLSCSQTLNHNVMYWYQQKSSQAPKLLFHYYDKDFNNEADTPDNFQSRRPNTSFCFLDIRSPGLGDTAMYLCATSTGGASGFYNEQFFGPGTRLTVL.